The sequence of this TCR beta chain was determined in a study of graft-versus-host responses after intestinal transplantation. In the study overall: Each recipient received a multivisceral, liver-intestinal, or isolated intestinal graft. Study-wide findings and caveats: Early post-transplant HvG declines tracked with peak circulating GvH clone levels. Some patients had graft-donor T cell macrochimerism. In their allografts, the ratios of graft-versus-host to host-versus-graft T cell clones were high.

The length of the CDR3 is 14 residues. Germline V gene sequence: CDR1 MDHEN, CDR2 SYDVKM. With 6 bases clipped from V and 3 bases from J, the junction kept 7 bases outside the gene matches. Points on this clone: What it binds is unknown.

This table comes from immunoSEQ multiplex PCR, and its TCRdb copy is limited to in-frame clones, with some not included. The sample contains roughly 100,000 clones, around 93% of which appear only once. This chain connects TRBV28 to TRBJ1-1, with TRBD1 matching over 7 bases. The source material was unstimulated CD8+ T cells sorted from spleen or lymph node cells, sampled before transplant. This TCR was sampled from a human donor who was the organ donor for an intestinal transplant. The CDR3 reads CASSQGQIYTEAFF. CDR3 nucleotides: TGTGCCAGCAGCCAGGGACAGATATACACTGAAGCTTTCTTT.